This passage covers 22 T cell receptor beta chains from one sample sequenced in a study of neurological immune-mediated disorders. TCRdb re-analysed the 5' RACE reads in MiXCR, keeping a single row per CDR3 protein. The sample holds about 60,000 distinct CDR3 sequences, around 4.2% seen once. The sequencing sample was made of PBMCs. The receptors derive from a man in his forties or fifties with multiple sclerosis.

This clonotype was recorded a few times. This may arise from a read error, as a much more abundant clone is one base away. The chain carries TRBV10-2 and TRBJ2-1; D gene uncertain. Germline V gene sequence: CDR1 WSHSY, CDR2 SAAADI. With 8 bases removed from V and 5 bases from J, the gap between germline ends came to 19 bases. The CDR3 covers 15 residues. The chain's CDR3 is CASADGASSDNEQFF. In DNA, the CDR3 is TGCGCCAGCGCCGATGGCGCCAGTTCGGACAATGAGCAGTTCTTC.

This clonotype was found many times. The chain links TRBV6-5 to TRBJ2-7, with 9 positions matching TRBD2. CDR1 is MNHEY, CDR2 SVGAGI, per germline. Unmatched junction bases numbered 7, after V lost 4 bases and J lost 3 bases. The CDR3 runs to 15 residues. CDR3 sequence (DNA): TGTGCCAGCAGTTCACTCGCGGGGGGGAACTACGAGCAGTACTTC. Protein sequence: CASSSLAGGNYEQYF.

The sample holds many counts of this clonotype. One junction end does not reproduce the germline sequence, and a read error may be involved. The chain uses TRBV5-5 and TRBJ2-5, with 8 nucleotides matching TRBD2. Germline V CDR1 and CDR2: SGHKS, YYEKEE (reference sequence). The CDR3 is made up of 17 amino acids. In nucleotides, the CDR3 is TGTGCCAGCACCTTGGGTGTTGGGGGACTAGGACGGGAGACCCAGTACTTC. Translation gives CASTLGVGGLGRETQYF.

V is TRBV2 and J is TRBJ2-7; D gene ambiguous. This CDR3 region has 10 residues. Trimming shortened V by 5 bases and J by 5 bases, and 4 bases separated the two germline ends. Looked up from germline, CDR1 is SNHLY and CDR2 is FYNNEI. The CDR3 loop reads CASSRHEQYF. CDR3 in DNA: TGTGCCAGCAGTCGCCACGAGCAGTACTTC. Supplemented by reference TRBV2 and TRBJ2-7, the full variable domain reads EPEVTQTPSHQVTQMGQEVILRCVPISNHLYFYWYRQILGQKVEFLVSFYNNEISEKSEIFDDQFSVERPDGSNFTLKIRSTKLEDSAMYFCASSRHEQYFGPGTRLTVT.

This clonotype was detected ten times or more. The genes are TRBV7-9 and TRBJ1-5; 7 bases are shared with TRBD1. The CDR3 has 14 amino acids. Looked up from germline, CDR1 is SEHNR and CDR2 is FQNEAQ (reference sequence). The V segment lost 5 bases and the J segment 2 bases; nucleotides outside the gene matches: 3. CDR3 nucleotide sequence: TGTGCCAGCAGCCGGGACAGTCGCAATCAGCCCCAGCATTTT. Translated: CASSRDSRNQPQHF.

The chain employs TRBV5-1 and TRBJ2-7; D possibly matches TRBD1 or TRBD2 (5 bases each). The CDR3 contains 13 residues. Germline-derived CDR1 and CDR2 are SGHRS and YFSETQ. V lost 4 bases and J lost 7, with 15 bases in between. The CDR3 sequence is CASSMGPSEEQYF. CDR3 sequence (DNA): TGCGCCAGCAGCATGGGACCCTCGGAAGAGCAGTACTTC. The whole variable domain, filled in from reference TRBV5-1 and TRBJ2-7, reads KAGVTQTPRYLIKTRGQQVTLSCSPISGHRSVSWYQQTPGQGLQFLFEYFSETQRNKGNFPGRFSGRQFSNSRSEMNVSTLELGDSALYLCASSMGPSEEQYFGPGTRLTVT.

In this sample, this clonotype turned up many times. The genes are TRBV12-3 or TRBV12-4 and TRBJ2-7; the D gene is possibly TRBD1 (5 bases). This CDR3 has 12 amino acids. Deletions cut 5 bases from V and 5 bases from J, with 10 bases between. DNA of the CDR3: TGTGCCAGCAGTATCACAGGAAACGAGCAGTACTTC. Translating it yields CASSITGNEQYF.

This clonotype was observed at least ten times. This chain links TRBV28 with TRBJ2-1; D remains ambiguous. With 5 bases removed from V and 4 bases from J, the gap between germline ends came to 12 bases. CDR1 and CDR2 (germline): MDHEN, SYDVKM. This CDR3 region has 14 residues. In DNA, the CDR3 is TGTGCCAGCAGTCCGCGGCAAGTGTACAATGAGCAGTTCTTC. It yields the protein CASSPRQVYNEQFF.

This clonotype was found a few times. The CDR3 protein is CASSLSARLGVEKLFF. The CDR3 DNA reads as TGTGCCAGCAGTTTATCGGCCCGGCTCGGGGTCGAAAAACTGTTTTTT. This chain connects TRBV27 to TRBJ1-4; D is ambiguous. Germline assignment: CDR1 MNHEY and CDR2 SMNVEV (reference sequence). Trimming shortened V by 0 bases and J by 8 bases, and 16 bases separated the two germline ends. CDR3 size: 16 residues.

This clonotype was seen repeatedly, ten times or more. The gene calls are TRBV21-1 and TRBJ2-3; the table's D call TRBD1 went unverified against the DNA. TRBV21-1 is deemed a pseudogene. The CDR3 loop spans 16 amino acids. The CDR3 DNA sequence: TGTGCCAGCAGCGGACAGGGGCCGGCTAGCACAGATACGCAGTATTTT. It translates to CASSGQGPASTDTQYF.

This clonotype is medium-sized in the sample. The gene calls are TRBV5-6 and TRBJ2-2; a possible D gene is TRBD2 (5 bases). Germline assignment: CDR1 SGHDT and CDR2 YYEEEE. The CDR3 loop spans 17 amino acids. V lost 1 base, J lost 0 bases, and 13 bases lay in between. The CDR3 spells CASSLRTGKANTGELFF. CDR3 sequence (DNA): TGTGCCAGCAGCTTGCGGACGGGGAAGGCGAACACCGGGGAGCTGTTTTTT.

This clonotype was counted many times. J is TRBJ2-5 and V is TRBV5-1, with TRBD1 identical over 7 bases. Per germline, CDR1 SGHRS and CDR2 YFSETQ. After removal of 1 base from V and 3 bases from J, the junction contained 6 bases not matched to a gene. There are 15 residues in the CDR3. The DNA for the CDR3 is TGCGCCAGCAGCTTGACCGGGACAGACGAAGAGACCCAGTACTTC. This codes for CASSLTGTDEETQYF.

In its sample, this clonotype was seen a few times. The gene calls are TRBV20-1 and TRBJ1-4, with D hard to call. V lost 2 bases, J lost 0 bases, and 4 bases lay in between. Germline loops: CDR1 DFQATT, CDR2 SNEGSKA (reference sequence). The CDR3 spans 13 residues. The CDR3 reads CSARNPTNEKLFF. CDR3 nucleotide sequence: TGCAGTGCTAGAAACCCAACTAATGAAAAACTGTTTTTT.

This clonotype appeared many times. The V gene is TRBV5-5, the J gene TRBJ2-3; D not certain. The CDR3 is 12 residues long. CDR1 is SGHKS and CDR2 is YYEKEE in the germline V gene (reference sequence). The V end was cut by 4 bases, the J end by 6 bases, with 9 bases between. The CDR3 nucleotides are TGTGCCAGCAGCGTATCGCAGGATACGCAGTATTTT. As protein: CASSVSQDTQYF.

In its sample, this clonotype was seen many times. This chain connects TRBV20-1 to TRBJ1-1; 7 bases agree with TRBD1. The CDR3 has 13 amino acids. Looked up from germline, CDR1 is DFQATT and CDR2 is SNEGSKA (reference sequence). The V and J ends lost 6 bases and 2 bases, in that order; junction bases with no gene match: 6. The CDR3: CSAYRQGNTEAFF. The CDR3 DNA sequence: TGCAGTGCGTACCGACAGGGAAACACTGAAGCTTTCTTT.

This clonotype was found a few times. The chain has TRBV5-1 and TRBJ1-5; 7 bases align to TRBD1. Trimming cost V 0 bases and J 2 bases; bases outside gene matches: 2. The CDR3 has 15 residues. Germline CDR1 SGHRS, CDR2 YFSETQ. The CDR3 spells CASSLAGTGNQPQHF. As DNA, the CDR3 is TGCGCCAGCAGCTTGGCCGGGACAGGCAATCAGCCCCAGCATTTT.

In this sample, this clonotype turned up a few times. The V and J genes are TRBV10-3 and TRBJ2-2; 8 bases align to TRBD1. This CDR3 has 16 residues. J was trimmed by 0 bases and V by 8 bases; bases with no gene match: 8. Per germline, CDR1 ENHRY and CDR2 SYGVKD. Written as DNA, the CDR3 is TGTGCCATCCCGGGACAGGCAAACTCGAACACCGGGGAGCTGTTTTTT. Protein sequence: CAIPGQANSNTGELFF.

This clonotype was detected only a few times. This rearrangement joins TRBV12-3 or TRBV12-4 to TRBJ1-4; 8 bases match TRBD1. The CDR3 spans 16 residues. Trimming at V came to 6 bases and at J to 8 bases, leaving 14 bases not matched to a gene. The CDR3 DNA sequence: TGTGCCAGCAGCCCAAACCCCGGGACAGGCAAGGAAAAACTGTTTTTT. It is translated as CASSPNPGTGKEKLFF.

This clonotype was observed at least ten times. The rearrangement uses TRBV10-3 and TRBJ1-2; D possibly corresponds to TRBD1 (5 bases). CDR3 length: 15 amino acids. The germline V gene encodes CDR1 ENHRY and CDR2 SYGVKD. V lost 7 bases and J 2 bases, leaving 17 bases between the germline ends. DNA of the CDR3: TGTGCCATCACCGATTCCAGGGATTCAAACTATGGCTACACCTTC. This encodes CAITDSRDSNYGYTF.

This clonotype was observed a handful of times. The chain links TRBV12-3 or TRBV12-4 to TRBJ2-2; D remains ambiguous. Trimming pared 6 bases from V and 1 base from J, leaving 6 bases between. The CDR3 runs 13 residues. Here the CDR3 DNA reads TGTGCCAGCAGACGAGGGAACACCGGGGAGCTGTTTTTT. Its translation: CASRRGNTGELFF.

This clonotype was observed many times. The chain couples TRBV7-2 to TRBJ2-3; D is unresolved. The CDR3 has 12 amino acids. Germline lookup yields CDR1 SGHTA and CDR2 FQGNSA. V was trimmed by 3 bases and J by 9 bases, leaving 10 bases between them. The CDR3 is CASSFSPPTQYF. CDR3 nucleotide sequence: TGTGCCAGCAGCTTCTCCCCTCCAACGCAGTATTTT.

Regarding this clonotype: The junction departs from the called germline gene at one end, perhaps through a read error. This chain links TRBV5-1 with TRBJ1-6; no reliable D call. The CDR3 is 12 residues long. Germline V gene lookup returns CDR1 SGHRS and CDR2 YFSETQ. The CDR3 DNA is TGCGCCAGCAGGGCAGAGTCGTCACCCCTCAACTTT. Protein sequence: CASRAESSPLNF.